The 26 T cell receptor beta chains listed next were all sequenced from one sample in a study of Ad26.COV2.S vaccination and SARS-CoV-2 variants. The sample's treatment: about 20 received Ad26.COV2.S at low or high dose, single or two shots; several received placebo; per-sample allocation not given. Day 63 after the first vaccine or placebo injection was the time point for sampling. Measured with immunoSEQ multiplex PCR; TCRdb has only the in-frame clones, and not every one. Seen here are around 450,000 clones, around 90% observed once, and the top ten hold roughly an eighth. Sequences were derived from peripheral blood, sampled in a trial of Ad26.COV2.S vaccine versus placebo. These receptors came from a person aged 18-65 years who received the Ad26.COV2.S COVID-19 vaccine or a placebo.

The rearrangement uses TRBV4-1 and TRBJ2-3, with 13 bases matching TRBD2. The CDR3 contains 16 residues. Trimming took 3 bases from V and 4 from J; bases not matched to a gene: 4. Germline V gene sequence: CDR1 MGHRA, CDR2 YSYEKL. The CDR3 spells CASSQGLAGSADTQYF. CDR3 DNA sequence: TGCGCCAGCAGCCAGGGACTAGCGGGAAGTGCAGATACGCAGTATTTT.

The chain employs TRBV15 and TRBJ2-7, with D possibly being TRBD2 (6 bases). This CDR3 has 13 amino acids. Germline CDR1 LNHNV, CDR2 YYDKDF (reference sequence). Trimming left V 1 base short and J 5 bases short, with 9 bases between. DNA of the CDR3: TGTGCCACCAGCAGAGTTCCGGGGGACGAGCAGTACTTC. The encoded protein is CATSRVPGDEQYF.

The CDR3: CASSSRGQPQHF. The CDR3 DNA follows: TGTGCCAGCAGTTCCAGGGGACAGCCCCAGCATTTT. The chain is built from TRBV12-3 or TRBV12-4 and TRBJ1-5, with a possible D match to TRBD1 (6 bases). This CDR3 comprises 12 residues. The V and J ends lost 4 bases and 7 bases respectively, with 8 bases between them.

The chain employs TRBV10-3 and TRBJ2-2; a weak D match, TRBD2 (5 bases). Germline assignment: CDR1 ENHRY and CDR2 SYGVKD. CDR3 length equals 13 residues. Trimming removed 3 bases from V and 5 bases from J, with 7 bases in between. CDR3 nucleotide sequence: TGTGCCATCAGTGACCGGGGTACCGGGGAGCTGTTTTTT. Translation: CAISDRGTGELFF.

The chain has TRBV10-1 and TRBJ2-2, with 9 bases matching TRBD2. Trimming at V came to 0 bases and at J to 5 bases, leaving 10 bases not matched to a gene. The CDR3 is 18 residues long. The germline V gene encodes CDR1 WNHNN and CDR2 SYGVQD (reference sequence). Here the CDR3 DNA reads TGCGCCAGCAGTGAGTCGAAGGTAGCGGGAGTAATAACCGGGGAGCTGTTTTTT. Translated: CASSESKVAGVITGELFF.

This clone was seen a few times. The CDR3 nucleotides read TGTGCCAGCAGCTTAGCAAATTCACCCCTCCACTTT. This translates into CASSLANSPLHF. This chain connects TRBV11-3 to TRBJ1-6; D is uncertain. Trimming removed 1 base at V and 7 bases at J, with 2 bases between. CDR3 length equals 12 residues. CDR1 is SGHNT, CDR2 YENEEA, per germline.

This clone is a singleton in its sample. V usage is TRBV6-5 and J usage is TRBJ1-1; D may be TRBD1 (5 bases). Trimming shortened V by 7 bases and J by 4 bases, and 16 bases separated the two germline ends. Germline-derived CDR1 and CDR2 are MNHEY and SVGAGI. The CDR3 length is 14 residues. In DNA form, the CDR3 reads TGTGCCAGCATCAACAGGTCCCTTGGCACTGAAGCTTTCTTT. It yields the protein CASINRSLGTEAFF.

The V call is TRBV29-1, the J call TRBJ2-1, with D hard to call. V shed 5 bases and J shed 2 bases, with 1 base lying between them. The CDR3 contains 10 residues. Germline CDR1 reads SQVTM; CDR2 reads ANQGSEA. The CDR3 DNA reads as TGCAGCGTTACCTACAATGAGCAGTTCTTC. Translating it yields CSVTYNEQFF.

The V and J genes are TRBV5-3 and TRBJ2-7; tentatively, D is TRBD1 or TRBD2 (6 bases each). TRBV5-3 is noted as an ORF with a role that remains uncertain. This CDR3 is built from 13 residues. V was shortened by 6 bases and J by 2 bases, with 12 bases between the two germline ends. CDR3 coding DNA: TGTGCCAGAACCCCTGGGGGGCCCTACGAGCAGTACTTC. Its protein is CARTPGGPYEQYF.

This clone was recorded a few times. The J gene is TRBJ2-7, the V gene TRBV4-2; D is uncertain. The germline CDR1 and CDR2 sequences are LGHNA and YNFKEQ. The V end lost 3 bases, the J end lost 4 bases, and 19 bases lay between the germline ends. The CDR3 totals 16 residues. DNA of the CDR3: TGTGCCAGCAGCCACTCGGCGTCAGGAGCATATTACGAGCAGTACTTC. As protein: CASSHSASGAYYEQYF.

The chain joins TRBV6-5 to TRBJ2-7, with 7 positions matching TRBD1. The CDR3 is 12 amino acids. Germline CDR1 reads MNHEY; CDR2 reads SVGAGI. The V segment lost 4 bases and the J segment 8 bases; nucleotides outside the gene matches: 5. CDR3 nucleotides: TGTGCCAGCAGTTCGAGACAGGGCAAGCAGTACTTC. This gives the protein CASSSRQGKQYF.

This clone was counted once. The genes are TRBV20-1 and TRBJ1-5; D unclear. The CDR3 consists of 12 residues. With 3 bases removed from V and 6 bases from J, the gap between germline ends came to 9 bases. Germline V CDR1 and CDR2: DFQATT, SNEGSKA (reference sequence). CDR3 DNA sequence: TGCAGTGCTAGTGAAGTCACTCAGCCCCAGCATTTT. Translating gives CSASEVTQPQHF.

The rearrangement joins TRBV6-5 to TRBJ1-1; D unclear. This CDR3 region has 13 residues. The V end was cut by 6 bases, the J end by 1 base, with 9 bases between. Germline loops: CDR1 MNHEY, CDR2 SVGAGI. The CDR3 nucleotides read TGTGCCAGCAGCCTCAGAGGGAACACTGAAGCTTTCTTT. As protein: CASSLRGNTEAFF.

The rearrangement joins TRBV3-1 (or the pseudogene TRBV3-2) to TRBJ2-5; 7 bases align to TRBD2. The CDR3 totals 15 residues. Germline V CDR1 and CDR2: LGHDT, YNNKEL (reference sequence). V was pared by 0 bases and J by 4 bases, with 5 bases of the junction left unmatched. CDR3 in amino acids: CASSQEQRGLETQYF. CDR3 bases: TGTGCCAGCAGCCAAGAACAGCGGGGCTTAGAGACCCAGTACTTC.

Remarks on this clone: At one end, the junction sequence differs from germline, possibly due to a read error. The V call is TRBV7-7, the J call TRBJ2-2; D could derive from TRBD1 or TRBD2 (5 bases each). Germline V CDR1 and CDR2: SSHAT, FNYEAQ (reference sequence). The CDR3 is 14 residues long. The DNA for the CDR3 is TGTGCTAGCAGCTTAGGGACGAGTACCGGGGAGCTGTTTTTT. This encodes CASSLGTSTGELFF.

This chain uses TRBV30 with TRBJ1-3; D is uncertain. CDR1 GTSNPN and CDR2 SVGIG come from the germline V gene (reference sequence). CDR3 size: 13 residues. With 0 bases removed from V and 7 bases from J, the gap between germline ends came to 10 bases. The CDR3 bases are TGTGCCTGGAGTGTACTAGGTGGCAACACCATATATTTT. It specifies CAWSVLGGNTIYF.

V is TRBV19 and J is TRBJ1-5; D is possibly TRBD1 (6 bases). The ends were cut back, 1 base at V and 11 bases at J, with 15 bases in the middle. The CDR3 has 14 residues. CDR1 LNHDA and CDR2 SQIVND come from the germline V gene (reference sequence). CDR3 sequence (DNA): TGTGCCAGTAGTATAGCCCAGGGGCCCTCGGCCCAGCATTTT. It is translated as CASSIAQGPSAQHF.

This chain connects TRBV18 to TRBJ2-1; D is unresolved. Trimming stripped 2 bases from V and 8 bases from J, with 4 bases between. The CDR3 is made up of 11 amino acids. In germline, CDR1 is KGHSH, CDR2 LQKENI. The CDR3 here is CASSPVDEQFF. The DNA for the CDR3 is TGTGCCAGCTCACCAGTAGATGAGCAGTTCTTC.

This chain connects TRBV27 to TRBJ2-1; 9 bases match TRBD1. Germline V CDR1 and CDR2: MNHEY, SMNVEV (reference sequence). The trim removed 2 bases at V and 4 bases at J, leaving 6 bases unmatched. This CDR3 comprises 16 residues. The CDR3 loop reads CASSLAGQGTYNEQFF. The CDR3 DNA is TGTGCCAGCAGTTTAGCGGGACAGGGTACGTACAATGAGCAGTTCTTC.

This chain connects TRBV5-1 to TRBJ2-1; 12 bases line up with TRBD2. CDR3 length: 18 residues. The germline V gene has CDR1 SGHRS and CDR2 YFSETQ. J gave up 7 bases and V 0 bases, and 11 bases lay outside the gene matches. This CDR3 reads CASSLGLAGGPSLNEQFF. Here the CDR3 DNA reads TGCGCCAGCAGCTTGGGGCTAGCGGGAGGGCCTTCCTTGAATGAGCAGTTCTTC.

The chain couples TRBV6-5 to TRBJ1-4; TRBD1 agrees at 7 bases. The trim removed 6 bases at V and 8 bases at J, leaving 9 bases unmatched. This CDR3 has 14 amino acids. Germline V gives CDR1 MNHEY, CDR2 SVGAGI. The CDR3 spells CASSPDRLGEKLFF. CDR3 in DNA: TGTGCCAGCAGCCCGGACAGGTTAGGAGAAAAACTGTTTTTT.

This rearrangement joins TRBV6-5 to TRBJ2-7; tentative D call: TRBD2 (7 bases). The CDR3 has 14 residues. Per the germline V gene, CDR1 is MNHEY and CDR2 is SVGAGI. V was pared by 0 bases and J by 4 bases, with 10 bases between. For the CDR3, the DNA is TGTGCCAGCAGTTACTCGGAGGGGGGGTACGAGCAGTACTTC. Translated, it gives CASSYSEGGYEQYF.

The gene calls are TRBV7-3 and TRBJ2-7, with TRBD2 matching 10 bases. CDR1 is SGHTA and CDR2 is FQGTGA in the germline V gene. The V segment lost 5 bases and the J segment 3 bases; nucleotides outside the gene matches: 1. The CDR3 is 13 residues long. CDR3 nucleotide sequence: TGTGCCAGCAGCAAGCGGGAGGGCTACGAGCAGTACTTC. Translation: CASSKREGYEQYF.

In DNA, the CDR3 is TGTGCCAGCAGCTTAGCCGGGACTAGCGACACAGATACGCAGTATTTT. This codes for CASSLAGTSDTDTQYF. This chain links TRBV7-8 with TRBJ2-3; the match to TRBD2 covers 10 bases. The CDR3 loop spans 16 amino acids. The germline gives CDR1 SGHVS, CDR2 FQNEAQ. V dropped 0 bases and J dropped 2; count of bases not matched to a gene: 2.

The chain combines TRBV7-2 with TRBJ1-5; D is unresolved. Germline-derived CDR1 and CDR2 are SGHTA and FQGNSA. This CDR3 comprises 15 residues. Deletions cut 5 bases from V and 3 bases from J, with 14 bases between. Here the CDR3 DNA reads TGTGCCAGCAGCCCCCCGGGCGGAAACAATCAGCCCCAGCATTTT. Amino acid sequence: CASSPPGGNNQPQHF.

The rearrangement uses TRBV5-4 and TRBJ1-1, with TRBD1 matching 8 bases. CDR1 and CDR2 (germline): SGHNT, YYREEE (reference sequence). The CDR3 runs to 15 residues. J was trimmed by 0 bases and V by 4 bases; bases with no gene match: 5. CDR3 nucleotide sequence: TGTGCCAGCAGCCCCCAGACAGGGGTGAACACTGAAGCTTTCTTT. Protein sequence: CASSPQTGVNTEAFF.